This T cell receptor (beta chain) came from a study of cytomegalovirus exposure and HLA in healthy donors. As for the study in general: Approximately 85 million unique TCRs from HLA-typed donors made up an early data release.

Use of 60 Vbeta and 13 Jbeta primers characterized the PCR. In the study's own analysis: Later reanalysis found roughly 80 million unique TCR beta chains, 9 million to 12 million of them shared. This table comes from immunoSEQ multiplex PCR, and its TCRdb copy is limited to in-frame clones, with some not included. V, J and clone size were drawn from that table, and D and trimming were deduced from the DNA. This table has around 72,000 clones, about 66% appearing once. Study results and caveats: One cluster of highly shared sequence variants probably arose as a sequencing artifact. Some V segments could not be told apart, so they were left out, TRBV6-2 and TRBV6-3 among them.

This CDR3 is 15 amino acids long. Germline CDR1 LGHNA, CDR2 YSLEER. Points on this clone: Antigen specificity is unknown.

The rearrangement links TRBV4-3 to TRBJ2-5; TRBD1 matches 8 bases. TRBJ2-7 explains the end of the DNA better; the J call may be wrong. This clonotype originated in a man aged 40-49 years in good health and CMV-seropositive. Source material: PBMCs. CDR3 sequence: CASSPDRGALYEQYF. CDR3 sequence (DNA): TGCGCCAGCAGCCCTGACAGGGGAGCCCTCTACGAGCAGTACTTC.